The source of this T cell receptor beta chain is a study of blood T cell repertoires in COVID-19. Overall study: The study drew acute and convalescent COVID-19 samples from the United States, Italy and Spain. Sample material is recorded as cDNA or gDNA derived from T cells, B-cell-depleted T cells, or PBMCs.

Per the original data handling: Estimation of nucleated cell counts was performed using reference gene primer amplification. Profiling relied on immunoSEQ multiplex PCR, and the TCRdb table lists in-frame clones only, not all of them. D and trimming were read from the DNA, whereas the V and J calls and clone size are those reported in that table. The table lists some 180,000 clones, 70% to 90% of them singletons, with about a fifth in the top ten. The CDR3 totals 11 residues. Trimming removed 11 bases at V and 1 base at J, with 8 bases between. Germline V gene data show CDR1 as MNHEY and CDR2 as SVGAGI.

The gene calls are TRBV6-5 and TRBJ1-1; maybe TRBD1 (5 bases). The TCR was taken from a man aged 55-75 years with active or convalescent COVID-19. The sequenced sample consisted of peripheral blood. CDR3 residues: CARRGNTEAFF. The CDR3 DNA follows: TGTGCCCGAAGGGGGAACACTGAAGCTTTCTTT.